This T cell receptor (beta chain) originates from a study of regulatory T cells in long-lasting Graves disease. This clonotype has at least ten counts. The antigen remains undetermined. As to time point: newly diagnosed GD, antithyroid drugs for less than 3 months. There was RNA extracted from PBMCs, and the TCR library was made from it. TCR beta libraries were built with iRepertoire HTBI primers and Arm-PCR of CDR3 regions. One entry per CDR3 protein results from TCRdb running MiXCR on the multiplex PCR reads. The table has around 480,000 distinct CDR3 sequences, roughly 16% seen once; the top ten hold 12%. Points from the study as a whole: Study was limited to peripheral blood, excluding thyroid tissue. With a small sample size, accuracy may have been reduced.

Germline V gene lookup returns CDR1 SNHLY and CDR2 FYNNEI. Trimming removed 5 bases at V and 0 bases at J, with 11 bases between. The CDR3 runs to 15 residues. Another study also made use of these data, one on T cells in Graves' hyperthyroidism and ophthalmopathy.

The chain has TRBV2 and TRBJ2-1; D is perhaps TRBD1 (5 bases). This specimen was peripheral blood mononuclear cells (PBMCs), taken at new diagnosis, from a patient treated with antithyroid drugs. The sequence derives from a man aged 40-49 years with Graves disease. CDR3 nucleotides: TGTGCCAGCAGTCCGACAGCTAGCTCCTACAATGAGCAGTTCTTC. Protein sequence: CASSPTASSYNEQFF.